This TCR beta chain was found in a study of beta chain features in type 1 diabetes. Across the study: Taken together, all samples contributed approximately 110,000,000 examined sorted cells.

A note on this clone: No antigen is known for it.

Trimming removed 6 bases from V and 6 bases from J; junction bases left unmatched: 9. The CDR3 is 14 amino acids. Germline loops: CDR1 SNHLY, CDR2 FYNNEI. Points from the study as a whole: VDJ junctions in type 1 diabetes patients carried more deletions and fewer insertions. People with Type 1 diabetes carried modestly yet significantly shorter TCRB CDR3s in all four CD4+ subsets.

What was sequenced were expressed TCRB transcripts, since all of the isolated RNA had been reverse transcribed. Some clones are missing from TCRdb's copy, which holds only in-frame ones; the method was immunoSEQ multiplex PCR. Of about 170,000 clones listed, less than 9.5% are singletons. The sequenced material came from central memory CD4+ T cells from blood. The receptor comes from a woman aged 40 to 55 with type 1 diabetes. This chain joins TRBV2 and TRBJ2-3; 7 nucleotides agree with TRBD2. The CDR3 loop is CASSKASGRDTQYF. For the CDR3, the DNA is TGTGCCAGCAGCAAGGCTAGCGGCAGGGATACGCAGTATTTT.